This entry concerns a single T cell receptor (beta chain). Antigen specificity is unknown. The data derive from a study of blood T cell dynamics during melanoma immunotherapy. Study as a whole: Standard first-line treatment here was pembrolizumab or nivolumab plus ipilimumab in metastatic melanoma. Study-wide findings and caveats: Immune-effector CD8+ cells best matched cell-free DNA CDR3 sequences and were most clonal. The study could not tell melanoma-specific clones from general immune activation.

Noted time point: pre-treatment baseline. Response was assessed by RECIST 1.1 at 12 weeks, except a couple of rapid progressors. Assay: immunoSEQ multiplex PCR; the TCRdb copy retains only in-frame clones and omits some. Here the sample spans some 14,000 clones, roughly nine tenths being singletons. V gave up 3 bases and J gave up 3 bases, with 9 bases separating them. The length of the CDR3 is 13 residues. Germline loops: CDR1 MNHEY, CDR2 SMNVEV (reference sequence). The specimen was effector memory CD8+ T cells from blood, collected from a patient treated with checkpoint blockade. This TCR was sampled from a human donor with melanoma. The chain uses TRBV27 and TRBJ2-7, with D possibly matching TRBD2 (5 bases). CDR3 sequence (DNA): TGTGCCAGCAGTTTGGGAGAAAACTACGAGCAGTACTTC. Translated, it gives CASSLGENYEQYF.